The 30 T cell receptor beta chains in this list originate from one sample, sequenced in a study of blood T cell repertoires in COVID-19. Sequencing was performed with immunoSEQ multiplex PCR; in TCRdb, only in-frame clones are kept and a portion is missing. The table includes around 86,000 clones, 75% to 85% detected once. Sequencing input: peripheral blood. The receptors derive from an elderly woman with acute or convalescent COVID-19.

The genes are TRBV24-1 and TRBJ2-5, with a weak D call TRBD1 (5 bases). This CDR3 is 15 amino acids long. CDR1 is KGHDR, CDR2 SFDVKD, per germline. Trimming took off 3 bases at V and 2 bases at J, with 12 bases between the two ends. In DNA, the CDR3 is TGTGCCACCAGTGATCATGTGCAGGGACAAGAGACCCAGTACTTC. Its translation: CATSDHVQGQETQYF.

The chain has TRBV30 and TRBJ2-2; TRBD1 agrees at 9 bases. The CDR3 runs 15 residues. Germline V lookup: CDR1 GTSNPN, CDR2 SVGIG (reference sequence). Trimming took 2 bases from V and 4 from J; bases not matched to a gene: 5. The chain's CDR3 is CAWSFGQGFTGELFF. The CDR3, as DNA: TGTGCCTGGAGTTTCGGACAGGGGTTCACCGGGGAGCTGTTTTTT.

Only a few counts were recorded for this clone. The same CDR3 arises from other DNA sequences in this sample as well. This chain uses TRBV7-2 with TRBJ2-3, with D uncertain. Deletions cut 4 bases from V and 2 bases from J, with 4 bases between. The CDR3 is 12 amino acids. Germline-derived CDR1 and CDR2 are SGHTA and FQGNSA. The CDR3 spells CASSSYTDTQYF. The DNA for the CDR3 is TGTGCCAGCAGCTCCTACACAGATACGCAGTATTTT.

The chain joins TRBV5-1 to TRBJ2-7, with D unclear. Germline CDR1 and CDR2: SGHRS and YFSETQ. This CDR3 contains 12 residues. V was cut by 7 bases and J by 3 bases, with 11 bases left in between. CDR3 in amino acids: CASSAQSYEQYF. DNA of the CDR3: TGCGCCAGCTCGGCACAGAGCTACGAGCAGTACTTC.

This clone was recorded once. CDR3 protein: CASSPVSGGNYGYTF. The CDR3 DNA reads as TGTGCCAGCAGCCCAGTAAGCGGGGGGAACTATGGCTACACCTTC. The rearrangement links TRBV7-2 to TRBJ1-2; D perhaps matches TRBD1 (5 bases). This CDR3 is 15 amino acids long. Trimming took 5 bases from V and 2 from J, leaving 15 bases between them. The germline V gene encodes CDR1 SGHTA and CDR2 FQGNSA.

J is TRBJ1-1 and V is TRBV28; a possible D gene is TRBD1 (6 bases). CDR1 and CDR2 from the germline V gene are MDHEN and SYDVKM. V was trimmed by 7 bases and J by 4 bases, leaving 13 bases between them. This CDR3 has 13 amino acids. This chain's CDR3 is CASTSGAGTEAFF. The CDR3 region has the DNA TGTGCCAGCACCTCAGGGGCAGGCACTGAAGCTTTCTTT.

V usage is TRBV10-3 and J usage is TRBJ2-6; D gene unclear. Germline lookup yields CDR1 ENHRY and CDR2 SYGVKD. V lost 10 bases and J 4 bases, leaving 5 bases between the germline ends. The CDR3 is 11 residues long. The CDR3 sequence is CATVGANVLTF. In DNA, the CDR3 is TGTGCCACCGTCGGGGCCAACGTCCTGACTTTC.

CDR3 sequence: CAISPGTTNPYEQYF. As DNA, the CDR3 is TGTGCCATCAGTCCCGGGACTACCAACCCCTACGAGCAGTACTTC. V usage is TRBV10-3 and J usage is TRBJ2-7, with 7 nucleotides matching TRBD2. Looked up from germline, CDR1 is ENHRY and CDR2 is SYGVKD. The CDR3 is made up of 15 amino acids. The V gene end was trimmed by 5 bases and the J gene end by 2 bases; junction bases not matched to a gene: 9.

V and J are TRBV18 and TRBJ2-1; 9 nucleotides align to TRBD2. J was trimmed by 5 bases and V by 4 bases; bases with no gene match: 12. The CDR3 consists of 17 residues. Per the germline V gene, CDR1 is KGHSH and CDR2 is LQKENI. In DNA, the CDR3 is TGTGCCAGCTCACTACATCCACCGGGACTAGCCCACAATGAGCAGTTCTTC. This gives the protein CASSLHPPGLAHNEQFF.

The genes are TRBV2 and TRBJ2-3, with a tentative D call TRBD2 (5 bases). With 7 bases removed from V and 4 bases from J, the gap between germline ends came to 15 bases. Germline CDR1 SNHLY, CDR2 FYNNEI. The CDR3 is 14 amino acids. DNA for the CDR3: TGTGCCAGCACCTGGACTGATAGGCCAGATACGCAGTATTTT. It is translated as CASTWTDRPDTQYF.

The CDR3 is CATSDPRTGAGQPQHF. Written as DNA, the CDR3 is TGTGCCACCAGTGATCCCCGGACAGGGGCGGGTCAGCCCCAGCATTTT. The rearrangement joins TRBV24-1 to TRBJ1-5; 9 bases match TRBD1. Trimming took 3 bases from V and 6 from J; bases not matched to a gene: 8. Germline-derived CDR1 and CDR2 are KGHDR and SFDVKD. This CDR3 spans 16 amino acids.

J is TRBJ1-5 and V is TRBV5-1, with D possibly TRBD1 on 6 matching bases. The CDR3 is 15 residues long. V lost 0 bases, J lost 6 bases, and 13 bases lay in between. Looked up from germline, CDR1 is SGHRS and CDR2 is YFSETQ. The CDR3 DNA is TGCGCCAGCAGCTTGGGGGGGACATTAGGTCAGCCCCAGCATTTT. As protein: CASSLGGTLGQPQHF.

This chain joins TRBV11-3 and TRBJ2-3; TRBD2 matches at 12 bases. V shed 5 bases and J 4 bases; nucleotides not matched to a gene: 4. Germline assignment: CDR1 SGHNT and CDR2 YENEEA. The CDR3 has 15 residues. This chain's CDR3 is CASSPGLAGPDTQYF. CDR3 DNA: TGTGCCAGCAGCCCGGGACTAGCGGGTCCAGATACGCAGTATTTT.

The chain joins TRBV7-8 to TRBJ2-1, with 8 nucleotides matching TRBD2. V lost 4 bases, J lost 9 bases, and 14 bases stayed unmatched. The CDR3 runs to 16 residues. Germline loops: CDR1 SGHVS, CDR2 FQNEAQ. The CDR3 region is CASSSGGSGNFGEQFF. The CDR3, as DNA: TGTGCCAGCAGCTCGGGGGGGAGCGGGAATTTCGGTGAGCAGTTCTTC.

The CDR3 region has the DNA TGTGCCAGCAGCCAGGGACTAGCGGGAATGGATGAGCAGTTCTTC. As protein: CASSQGLAGMDEQFF. This chain joins TRBV5-5 and TRBJ2-1, with 13 bases identical to TRBD2. The CDR3 is made up of 15 amino acids. Germline V gene data show CDR1 as SGHKS and CDR2 as YYEKEE (reference sequence). V was clipped by 4 bases and J by 8 bases; unmatched bases: 6.

V usage is TRBV18 and J usage is TRBJ2-7; D uncertain. CDR3 size: 11 residues. Trimming took off 1 base at V and 5 bases at J, with 3 bases between the two ends. From germline, CDR1 is KGHSH and CDR2 LQKENI. In DNA form, the CDR3 reads TGTGCCAGCTCACCACGCGACGAGCAGTACTTC. This encodes CASSPRDEQYF.

J is TRBJ2-3 and V is TRBV7-2, with 8 bases aligning to TRBD2. V was clipped by 1 base and J by 0 bases; unmatched bases: 6. The CDR3 sequence is 17 residues long. CDR1 SGHTA and CDR2 FQGNSA come from the germline V gene. The DNA for the CDR3 is TGTGCCAGCAGCTTAGGGCTGACTAGCGCGAGCACAGATACGCAGTATTTT. The encoded protein is CASSLGLTSASTDTQYF.

The chain employs TRBV7-2 and TRBJ2-7; 12 nucleotides match TRBD2. Germline CDR1 reads SGHTA; CDR2 reads FQGNSA. The CDR3 is 15 residues long. V shed 5 bases and J 3 bases; nucleotides not matched to a gene: 5. CDR3 nucleotide sequence: TGTGCCAGCAGCGGGGGGGGACTAGCGGGCTACGAGCAGTACTTC. It encodes CASSGGGLAGYEQYF.

This clone was detected only a few times. The V gene is TRBV7-9, the J gene TRBJ1-6; D remains unclear. The ends were cut back, 5 bases at V and 8 bases at J, with 13 bases in the middle. CDR3 length equals 14 residues. Germline lookup yields CDR1 SEHNR and CDR2 FQNEAQ (reference sequence). The CDR3 bases are TGTGCCAGCAGCCCCGCCTCTTCGGATTCACCCCTCCACTTT. It codes for CASSPASSDSPLHF.

The V and J genes are TRBV24-1 and TRBJ1-2, with a tentative D call TRBD1 (5 bases). Germline values: CDR1 KGHDR, CDR2 SFDVKD. V lost 3 bases and J 7 bases, leaving 17 bases between the germline ends. The CDR3 consists of 15 residues. The DNA of the CDR3 is TGTGCCACCAGTGATGCGACCCGGGACTTTACTGGCTACACCTTC. Protein: CATSDATRDFTGYTF.

This clone was observed a single time. The chain links TRBV7-8 to TRBJ1-2; D remains ambiguous. CDR1 and CDR2 from the germline V gene are SGHVS and FQNEAQ. The CDR3 has 13 residues. The V end lost 1 base, the J end lost 8 bases, and 11 bases lay between the germline ends. The DNA for the CDR3 is TGTGCCAGCAGCTTAGGGCCGGGAGGAGGCTACACCTTC. Protein sequence: CASSLGPGGGYTF. Supplemented by reference TRBV7-8 and TRBJ1-2, the full variable domain reads GAGVSQSPRYKVAKRGQDVALRCDPISGHVSLFWYQQALGQGPEFLTYFQNEAQLDKSGLPSDRFFAERPEGSVSTLKIQRTQQEDSAVYLCASSLGPGGGYTFGSGTRLTVV.

CDR3 loop: CASSTRLAGRYEQYF. For the CDR3, the DNA is TGTGCCAGCAGTACCCGACTAGCGGGAAGGTACGAGCAGTACTTC. V is TRBV27 and J is TRBJ2-7; TRBD2 aligns across 11 bases. The V gene's germline CDR1 is MNHEY and CDR2 SMNVEV (reference sequence). The CDR3 is 15 amino acids. The V and J ends lost 5 bases and 4 bases, in that order; junction bases with no gene match: 7.

CDR3 bases: TGTGCCAGCAGCGGTCTCTGGCGGGAGGTGGGAGAGCAGTACTTC. Its translation is CASSGLWREVGEQYF. The chain combines TRBV21-1 with TRBJ2-7; the table's D gene call, TRBD2, was not cross checked with the DNA. TRBV21-1 is deemed a pseudogene. This CDR3 has 15 residues.

The rearrangement joins TRBV7-2 to TRBJ2-4; TRBD2 agrees at 10 bases. Germline V gene data show CDR1 as SGHTA and CDR2 as FQGNSA. This CDR3 contains 15 residues. V lost 6 bases, J lost 1 base, and 3 bases stayed unmatched. The CDR3 sequence: CASSSSGGAKNIQYF. CDR3 DNA: TGTGCCAGCAGTTCTAGCGGGGGTGCCAAAAACATTCAGTACTTC. Full variable domain (outside the CDR3, taken from reference TRBV7-2 and TRBJ2-4): GAGVSQSPSNKVTEKGKDVELRCDPISGHTALYWYRQSLGQGLEFLIYFQGNSAPDKSGLPSDRFSAERTGGSVSTLTIQRTQQEDSAVYLCASSSSGGAKNIQYFGAGTRLSVL.

The chain is built from TRBV29-1 and TRBJ2-2, with TRBD2 matching 16 bases. J was trimmed by 3 bases and V by 4 bases; bases with no gene match: 5. In germline, CDR1 is SQVTM, CDR2 ANQGSEA. This CDR3 has 17 residues. CDR3: CSVAGTSGRADTGELFF. The CDR3 coding sequence is TGCAGCGTTGCCGGGACTAGCGGGAGGGCGGACACCGGGGAGCTGTTTTTT.

The gene calls are TRBV5-5 and TRBJ2-3; possibly TRBD1 for D (6 bases). The CDR3 extends over 14 amino acids. Trimming cost V 0 bases and J 5 bases, with 10 bases left between them. CDR1 and CDR2 (germline): SGHKS, YYEKEE (reference sequence). Written as DNA, the CDR3 is TGTGCCAGCAGCTTGGGGGGGCAGGGAGATACGCAGTATTTT. Translation: CASSLGGQGDTQYF.

This rearrangement joins TRBV28 to TRBJ2-7; TRBD2 is a possible D gene (5 bases). With 6 bases removed from V and 7 bases from J, the gap between germline ends came to 16 bases. The V gene's germline CDR1 is MDHEN and CDR2 SYDVKM. CDR3 length: 13 amino acids. CDR3 sequence reads: CASSTSLTGEQYF. The CDR3 DNA reads as TGTGCCAGCAGCACGAGCCTTACGGGGGAGCAGTACTTC.

The V call is TRBV14, the J call TRBJ2-7; 8 bases match TRBD2. The germline V gene encodes CDR1 SGHDN and CDR2 FVKESK. The CDR3 totals 18 residues. With 4 bases clipped from V and 7 bases from J, the junction kept 21 bases outside the gene matches. CDR3 nucleotide sequence: TGTGCCAGCAGCCGCGGAACAGGGTGGGAAGCGGGAGCGTGGGAGCAGTACTTC. It is translated as CASSRGTGWEAGAWEQYF.

This clone was detected only a few times. V gene TRBV5-6 combines with J gene TRBJ2-1, with TRBD2 matching 10 bases. V lost 1 base and J lost 3; bases outside the gene matches: 4. CDR3 length equals 16 residues. In germline, CDR1 is SGHDT, CDR2 YYEEEE. In DNA form, the CDR3 reads TGTGCCAGCAGCTTGCTAGCGGGAGTAGGCTACAATGAGCAGTTCTTC. Encoded protein: CASSLLAGVGYNEQFF.

The chain links TRBV6-6 to TRBJ2-7, with 10 bases aligning to TRBD1. CDR3 size: 15 residues. The ends lost 1 base at V and 3 bases at J; junction bases unmatched: 3. Germline values: CDR1 MNHNY, CDR2 SVGAGI (reference sequence). The CDR3 coding sequence is TGTGCCAGCAGTTACTTCGGGGACAGGGGCTACGAGCAGTACTTC. It translates to CASSYFGDRGYEQYF.